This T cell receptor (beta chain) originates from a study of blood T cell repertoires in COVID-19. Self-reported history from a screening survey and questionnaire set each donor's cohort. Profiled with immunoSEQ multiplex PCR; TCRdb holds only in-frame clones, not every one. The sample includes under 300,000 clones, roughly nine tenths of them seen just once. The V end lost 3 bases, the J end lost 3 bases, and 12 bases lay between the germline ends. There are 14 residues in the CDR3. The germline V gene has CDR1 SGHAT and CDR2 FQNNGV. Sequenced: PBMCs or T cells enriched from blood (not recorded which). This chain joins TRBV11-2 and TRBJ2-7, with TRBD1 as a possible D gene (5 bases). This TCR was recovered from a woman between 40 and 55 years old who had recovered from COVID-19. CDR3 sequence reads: CASSFRDRYYEQYF. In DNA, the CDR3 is TGTGCCAGCAGCTTCCGCGACAGATACTACGAGCAGTACTTC.